Listed below are T cell receptor beta chains from one sample, sequenced in a study of blood T cell repertoires in COVID-19. Only in-frame clones appear in the TCRdb table, and some are missing; sequencing was by immunoSEQ multiplex PCR. In the table there are some 120,000 clones, approximately 81% of which are singletons. Source material: peripheral blood. These receptors were collected from a man between 35 and 55 years old with acute or convalescent COVID-19. Each CDR3 is given with its conserved first and last residue. Fields, in order: V gene, J gene, CDR3 protein.

V: TRBV9
J: TRBJ2-7
CDR3: CASSPFEASSYEQYF

V: TRBV7-9
J: TRBJ1-3
CDR3: CASSLAGETIYF

V: TRBV19
J: TRBJ2-7
CDR3: CASSKSGTGYEQYF

V: TRBV30
J: TRBJ1-2
CDR3: CAWSINPAIGYTF

V: TRBV4-1
J: TRBJ2-1
CDR3: CASSQRTSGIFNEQFF

V: TRBV5-4
J: TRBJ2-7
CDR3: CASSLFSGDSYEQYF

V: TRBV5-1
J: TRBJ2-2
CDR3: CASSLLGTGGTGELFF

V: TRBV12-3/TRBV12-4
J: TRBJ2-2
CDR3: CASSPGPGGELFF

V: TRBV27
J: TRBJ2-5
CDR3: CASRERQGPGTQYF

V: TRBV12-3/TRBV12-4
J: TRBJ1-4
CDR3: CASSWAGRGKLFF

V: TRBV9
J: TRBJ2-7
CDR3: CASSVAGDWLNEQYF

V: TRBV7-9
J: TRBJ1-3
CDR3: CASSSQGASGNTIYF

V: TRBV5-8
J: TRBJ1-2
CDR3: CASSSGQVFGGYTF

V: TRBV2
J: TRBJ1-2
CDR3: CASSENHRDYGYTF

V: TRBV5-4
J: TRBJ1-2
CDR3: CASRTDLYMGDYTF

V: TRBV4-1
J: TRBJ1-4
CDR3: CASSQAFGGANEKLFF